The following is a T cell receptor (beta chain) sequence with its context. Sequencing was performed with immunoSEQ multiplex PCR; in TCRdb, only in-frame clones are kept and a portion is missing. The sample shows a few hundred thousand clones, roughly 91% of them seen only once. This sample was included in a study of blood T cell repertoires in COVID-19. Study in general: Collection of acute and convalescent COVID-19 samples took place in the United States, Italy and Spain. Sample material is recorded as cDNA or gDNA derived from T cells, B-cell-depleted T cells, or PBMCs.

The V end was cut by 0 bases, the J end by 6 bases, with 6 bases between. CDR1 and CDR2 (germline): LNHDA, SQIVND (reference sequence). The CDR3 length is 13 residues. Individuals drawn from 24 US areas were about 18 to 90 years old. Recovered participants had two consecutive negative NP/OP PCR tests, healthcare professional clearance, or symptom resolution. The chain carries TRBV19 and TRBJ1-5; D uncertain. This receptor was taken from a woman aged 55-69 years who had recovered from COVID-19. Sequenced input: PBMCs or T cells enriched from blood (not recorded which). The CDR3 protein is CASSIETVQPQHF. The CDR3 DNA is TGTGCCAGTAGTATAGAAACGGTTCAGCCCCAGCATTTT.